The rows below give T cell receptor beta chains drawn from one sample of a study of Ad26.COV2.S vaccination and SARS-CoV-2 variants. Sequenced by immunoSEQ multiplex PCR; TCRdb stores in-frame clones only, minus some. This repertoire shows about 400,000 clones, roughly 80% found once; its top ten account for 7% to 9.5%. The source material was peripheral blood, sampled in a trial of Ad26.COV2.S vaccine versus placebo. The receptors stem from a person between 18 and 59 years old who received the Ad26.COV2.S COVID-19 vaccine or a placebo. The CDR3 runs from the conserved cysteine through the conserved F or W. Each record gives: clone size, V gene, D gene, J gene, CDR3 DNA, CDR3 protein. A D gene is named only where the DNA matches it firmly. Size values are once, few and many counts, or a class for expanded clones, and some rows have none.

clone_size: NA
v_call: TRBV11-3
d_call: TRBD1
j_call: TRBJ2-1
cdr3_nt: TGTGCCAGCAGCTCCCGGACAGGGAGGAATGAGCAGTTCTTC
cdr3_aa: CASSSRTGRNEQFF

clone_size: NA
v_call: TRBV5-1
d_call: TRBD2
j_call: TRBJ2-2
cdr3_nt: TGCGCCAGCAGCTGGGGGACTAGCGAGACCGGGGAGCTGTTTTTT
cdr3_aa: CASSWGTSETGELFF

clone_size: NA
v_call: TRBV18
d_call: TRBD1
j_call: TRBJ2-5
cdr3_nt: TGTGCCAGCTCACCACAGGGGGCCGTTAGAGAGACCCAGTACTTC
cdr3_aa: CASSPQGAVRETQYF

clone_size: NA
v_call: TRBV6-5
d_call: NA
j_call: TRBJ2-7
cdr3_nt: TGTGCCAGCGACGTCGACAGCGCCTACGAGCAGTACTTC
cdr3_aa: CASDVDSAYEQYF

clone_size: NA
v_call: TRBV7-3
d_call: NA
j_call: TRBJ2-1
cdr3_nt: TGTGCCAGCAGCTTAAGCGGGGGCCTAACTCGCAATGAGCAGTTCTTC
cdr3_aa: CASSLSGGLTRNEQFF

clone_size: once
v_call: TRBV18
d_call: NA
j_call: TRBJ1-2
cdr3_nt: TGTGCCAGCTCACCACGGGGGTATGGCTACACCTTC
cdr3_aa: CASSPRGYGYTF

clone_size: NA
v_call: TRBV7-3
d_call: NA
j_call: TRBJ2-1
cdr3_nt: TGTGCCAGCAGCCCGACAAGGGTCAATGAGCAGTTCTTC
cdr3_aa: CASSPTRVNEQFF

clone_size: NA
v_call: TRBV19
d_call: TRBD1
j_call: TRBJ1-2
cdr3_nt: TGTGCCAGTAGTAAGACAGGGGGCGTGATCTATGGCTACACCTTC
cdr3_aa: CASSKTGGVIYGYTF

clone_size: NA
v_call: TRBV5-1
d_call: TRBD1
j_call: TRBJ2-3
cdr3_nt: TGCGCCAGCAGCTTAGGACAGGGGAGCGCAGATACGCAGTATTTT
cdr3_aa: CASSLGQGSADTQYF

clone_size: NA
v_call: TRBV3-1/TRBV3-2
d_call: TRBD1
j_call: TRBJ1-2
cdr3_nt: TGTGCCAGCAGCCCGACGACAGGGTATGGCTACACCTTC
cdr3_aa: CASSPTTGYGYTF

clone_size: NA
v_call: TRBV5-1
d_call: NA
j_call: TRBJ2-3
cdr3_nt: TGCGCCAGCAGCTTGGGCCCTATAGCGGGCACAGATACGCAGTATTTT
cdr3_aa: CASSLGPIAGTDTQYF

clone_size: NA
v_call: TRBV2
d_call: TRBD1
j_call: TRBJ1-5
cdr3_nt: TGTGCCAGCAGGGACAGGGGATATCAGCCCCAGCATTTT
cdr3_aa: CASRDRGYQPQHF

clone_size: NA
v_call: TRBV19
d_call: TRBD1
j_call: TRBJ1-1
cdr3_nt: TGTGCCAGTAGTACACAACACAGGGGGAACACTGAAGCTTTCTTT
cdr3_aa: CASSTQHRGNTEAFF